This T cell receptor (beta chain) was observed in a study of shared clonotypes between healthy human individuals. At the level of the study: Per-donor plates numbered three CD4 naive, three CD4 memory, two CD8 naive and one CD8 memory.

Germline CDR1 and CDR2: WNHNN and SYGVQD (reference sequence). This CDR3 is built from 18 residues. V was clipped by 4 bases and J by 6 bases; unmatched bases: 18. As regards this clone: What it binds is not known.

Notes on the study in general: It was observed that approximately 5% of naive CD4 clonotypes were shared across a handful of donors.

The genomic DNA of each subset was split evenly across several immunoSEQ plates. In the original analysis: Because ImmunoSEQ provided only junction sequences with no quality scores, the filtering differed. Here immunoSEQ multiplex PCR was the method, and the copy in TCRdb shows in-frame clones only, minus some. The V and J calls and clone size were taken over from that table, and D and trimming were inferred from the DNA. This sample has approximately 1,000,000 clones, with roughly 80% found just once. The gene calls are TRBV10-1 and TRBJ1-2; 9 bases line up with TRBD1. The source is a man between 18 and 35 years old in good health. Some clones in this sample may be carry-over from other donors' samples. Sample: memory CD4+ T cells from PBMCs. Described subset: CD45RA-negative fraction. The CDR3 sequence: CASSGHWGWDRESDGYTF. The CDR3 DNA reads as TGCGCCAGCAGTGGGCACTGGGGGTGGGACAGGGAGTCAGATGGCTACACCTTC.